The 20 T cell receptor beta chains reported below all come from one sample, sequenced in a study of beta chain features in type 1 diabetes. Study-level points and caveats: Researchers report that Type 1 diabetes patients had moderately but significantly shorter TCRB CDR3s across all four CD4+ subsets.

The sequenced template was cDNA made from the entire isolated RNA. Method: immunoSEQ multiplex PCR; TCRdb's copy keeps in-frame clones and lacks some. This sample has some 150,000 clones, with about an eighth found just once. The antigens these receptors bind are not known. Specimen: central memory CD4+ T cells from blood. All receptors come from a man aged 18 to 30 with type 1 diabetes.

This clone was seen at least ten times. The chain uses TRBV28 and TRBJ2-3; D is perhaps TRBD2 (5 bases). The CDR3 is 13 residues long. Per germline, CDR1 MDHEN and CDR2 SYDVKM. V dropped 6 bases and J dropped 4 bases, with 11 bases sitting between them. Written as DNA, the CDR3 is TGTGCCAGCAGGGGATCCGGGGCAGATACGCAGTATTTT. Its protein is CASRGSGADTQYF.

This chain connects TRBV6-1 to TRBJ1-6, with D unclear. Germline CDR1 and CDR2: MNHNS and SASEGT. Trimming shortened V by 7 bases and J by 9 bases, and 10 bases separated the two germline ends. The CDR3 extends over 12 amino acids. The CDR3 DNA follows: TGTGCCAGCATAGCGTCTGGTTCACCCCTCCACTTT. It specifies CASIASGSPLHF.

J is TRBJ2-7 and V is TRBV11-2; D gene ambiguous. This CDR3 contains 15 residues. V was shortened by 0 bases and J by 2 bases, with 11 bases between the two germline ends. Germline V CDR1 and CDR2: SGHAT, FQNNGV. In nucleotides, the CDR3 is TGTGCCAGCAGCTTAGAAATAAGCGCAGCCTACGAGCAGTACTTC. It is translated as CASSLEISAAYEQYF.

The sample holds a few counts of this clone. The chain joins TRBV9 to TRBJ2-1; 8 nucleotides agree with TRBD2. There are 14 residues in the CDR3. Trimming cost V 0 bases and J 7 bases; bases outside gene matches: 3. Germline V gene lookup returns CDR1 SGDLS and CDR2 YYNGEE. CDR3 loop: CASSVAGGLNEQFF. DNA of the CDR3: TGTGCCAGCAGCGTAGCGGGGGGGCTTAATGAGCAGTTCTTC. The whole variable domain, remainder taken from reference TRBV9 and TRBJ2-1, is DSGVTQTPKHLITATGQRVTLRCSPRSGDLSVYWYQQSLDQGLQFLIQYYNGEERAKGNILERFSAQQFPDLHSELNLSSLELGDSALYFCASSVAGGLNEQFFGPGTRLTVL.

This clone has a handful of counts. This chain uses TRBV28 with TRBJ1-2, with 8 positions matching TRBD1. The CDR3 runs 13 residues. Germline CDR1 MDHEN, CDR2 SYDVKM. V was pared by 7 bases and J by 8 bases, with 9 bases of the junction left unmatched. In DNA form, the CDR3 reads TGTGCCAGCACCGTCGGGACAGGCAAAGGCTACACCTTC. It yields the protein CASTVGTGKGYTF.

The chain has TRBV2 and TRBJ2-3; the D is unclear. The V and J ends lost 3 bases and 1 base respectively, with 5 bases between them. This CDR3 region has 13 residues. In germline, CDR1 is SNHLY, CDR2 FYNNEI. The CDR3 spells CASSDGGTDTQYF. The CDR3 nucleotides read TGTGCCAGCAGTGATGGAGGCACAGATACGCAGTATTTT.

This clone was picked up a small number of times. The chain has TRBV6-5 and TRBJ1-5; D remains ambiguous. Trimming shortened V by 3 bases and J by 2 bases, and 11 bases separated the two germline ends. The V gene's germline CDR1 is MNHEY and CDR2 SVGAGI. The CDR3 extends over 15 amino acids. CDR3 protein: CASSYSGWGNQPQHF. In nucleotides, the CDR3 is TGTGCCAGCAGTTATTCTGGGTGGGGCAATCAGCCCCAGCATTTT.

The V gene is TRBV4-1, the J gene TRBJ1-2, with TRBD1 matching 11 bases. The germline gives CDR1 MGHRA, CDR2 YSYEKL. The CDR3 totals 15 residues. V trimming: 4 bases; J trimming: 7 bases; junction bases outside the gene matches: 8. The CDR3 DNA is TGCGCCAGCAGCCGCGGACAGGGGGCAGTACGTGGCTACACCTTC. Protein: CASSRGQGAVRGYTF.

This sequence joins TRBV5-6 and TRBJ1-4; unclear D gene. The V gene's germline CDR1 is SGHDT and CDR2 YYEEEE. V lost 4 bases and J lost 0, with 16 bases in between. The CDR3 extends over 17 amino acids. The CDR3, as DNA: TGTGCCAGCAGCCCCGGAGGACGGCATGCAACTAATGAAAAACTGTTTTTT. It specifies CASSPGGRHATNEKLFF.

The chain links TRBV10-3 to TRBJ2-5, with D perhaps TRBD1 (5 bases). V was cut by 11 bases and J by 1 base, with 14 bases left in between. The CDR3 runs 13 residues. CDR1 ENHRY and CDR2 SYGVKD come from the germline V gene. For the CDR3, the DNA is TGTGCCTCCCAGGAGACAGCCCAAGAGACCCAGTACTTC. Its translation is CASQETAQETQYF.

The table lists this clone with a few counts. The chain couples TRBV30 to TRBJ1-5; no clear D. The CDR3 extends over 15 amino acids. Trimming took 2 bases from V and 2 from J, leaving 13 bases between them. CDR1 GTSNPN and CDR2 SVGIG come from the germline V gene (reference sequence). CDR3 sequence: CAWSTIVGGNQPQHF. The CDR3 coding sequence is TGTGCCTGGAGTACAATCGTTGGGGGCAATCAGCCCCAGCATTTT.

This clone was seen a few times. Because the CDR3 is missing its conserved closing phenylalanine or tryptophan, this is likely a read error. The DNA is omitted, as the CDR3 cannot be located on it reliably, and the CDR3 follows TCRdb's listing. This chain uses TRBV2 with TRBJ1-1; the D call in the table, TRBD1, was not verified against the DNA. Germline CDR1 and CDR2: SNHLY and FYNNEI. The CDR3 numbers 9 amino acids, ends counted. The CDR3 protein is CASSDTGPL.

This clone appeared a few times. The rearrangement uses TRBV25-1 and TRBJ1-5; TRBD1 aligns across 7 bases. Germline assignment: CDR1 MGHDK and CDR2 SYGVNS. The V gene end was trimmed by 7 bases and the J gene end by 6 bases; junction bases not matched to a gene: 6. The CDR3 loop spans 13 amino acids. The CDR3 nucleotides read TGTGCCAGCACCCGACAGGGAGGTCAGCCCCAGCATTTT. It specifies CASTRQGGQPQHF.

This chain joins TRBV9 and TRBJ2-3; D uncertain. Trimming removed 3 bases from V and 2 bases from J, with 7 bases in between. The germline CDR1 and CDR2 sequences are SGDLS and YYNGEE. CDR3 length equals 13 residues. CDR3 loop: CASSARTTDTQYF. CDR3 DNA: TGTGCCAGCAGCGCCCGGACCACAGATACGCAGTATTTT.

This clone has just a few counts. The chain recombines TRBV10-3 with TRBJ1-2, with D unresolved. V lost 0 bases and J 14 bases, leaving 13 bases between the germline ends. Germline V CDR1 and CDR2: ENHRY, SYGVKD. The CDR3 is made up of 12 amino acids. The CDR3 nucleotides are TGTGCCATCAGTGAGTCGGGGAGGACCCCTACCTTC. Residues: CAISESGRTPTF.

This clone was detected a few times. The chain links TRBV7-3 to TRBJ2-5; D unclear. The V and J ends lost 2 bases and 5 bases respectively, with 9 bases between them. CDR1 and CDR2 (germline): SGHTA, FQGTGA. This CDR3 region has 13 residues. The CDR3 coding sequence is TGTGCCAGCAGCTTATCGGCGTTCGAGACCCAGTACTTC. It yields the protein CASSLSAFETQYF.

This rearrangement joins TRBV30 to TRBJ2-5, with 8 bases lining up with TRBD1. With the DNA end fitting TRBJ2-7 better, the J assignment may be wrong. Germline CDR1 is GTSNPN and CDR2 is SVGIG (reference sequence). This CDR3 has 16 amino acids. CDR3 protein: CAWSGIWTGTNYEQYF. CDR3 coding DNA: TGTGCCTGGAGTGGAATTTGGACAGGGACAAACTACGAGCAGTACTTC.

This clone was counted a few times. The chain employs TRBV20-1 and TRBJ2-7; tentative D call: TRBD1 (5 bases). CDR1 and CDR2 from the germline V gene are DFQATT and SNEGSKA (reference sequence). Between the trimmed V and J ends, which lost 2 bases and 9 bases, there was a span of 11 bases. The CDR3 spans 11 residues. The CDR3 loop reads CSARSDTSQYF. CDR3 DNA: TGCAGTGCTAGATCGGACACCTCGCAGTACTTC.

This clone appeared a few times. The V gene is TRBV28, the J gene TRBJ1-4; 8 bases align to TRBD1. The trim removed 3 bases at V and 5 bases at J, leaving 5 bases unmatched. Germline CDR1 and CDR2: MDHEN and SYDVKM. The CDR3 extends over 15 amino acids. The chain's CDR3 is CASSFWAGGNEKLFF. CDR3 sequence (DNA): TGTGCCAGCAGTTTTTGGGCAGGGGGCAATGAAAAACTGTTTTTT.

This clone was recorded at least ten times. The rearrangement joins TRBV2 to TRBJ2-4, with D unclear. This CDR3 is built from 13 residues. V was shortened by 5 bases and J by 0 bases, with 5 bases between the two germline ends. Germline V gene lookup returns CDR1 SNHLY and CDR2 FYNNEI. CDR3 residues: CASSYVAKNIQYF. The CDR3 DNA is TGTGCCAGCAGTTACGTAGCCAAAAACATTCAGTACTTC.